The entry below gives a single TCR beta chain sequence along with its context. The CDR3 length is 14 residues. V dropped 5 bases and J dropped 8; count of bases not matched to a gene: 11. Germline V gives CDR1 SGHAT, CDR2 FQNNGV. The data derive from a study of PD-1 and CTLA-4 blockade in melanoma. Generated by immunoSEQ multiplex PCR, the TCRdb table keeps only in-frame clones and is missing some. The sample lists 31,000 or so clones, about 87% seen once, with 5% to 8% in the top ten. This chain uses TRBV11-2 with TRBJ1-2; 7 bases fit TRBD1. The TCR comes from a human donor with melanoma. The input for sequencing was CD8+ T cells from peripheral blood, taken from a patient given anti-PD-1 treatment. The CDR3 loop reads CASSPIDRASGYTF. The CDR3 DNA is TGTGCCAGCAGCCCAATCGACAGGGCTAGCGGCTACACCTTC.